The rows below give T cell receptor beta chains drawn from one sample of a study of blood T cell repertoires in COVID-19. Method: immunoSEQ multiplex PCR; TCRdb's copy keeps in-frame clones and lacks some. The data hold approximately 240,000 clones, with roughly 80% observed a single time. The sample taken for sequencing was peripheral blood. These receptors were obtained from a woman aged 25 to 39 who had recovered from COVID-19. CDR3s include the opening cysteine and the closing phenylalanine or tryptophan. D genes are given only for firm matches. Some rows have no size entry. The others give once, few or many, or a class for an expanded clone.

V	J	size	D	CDR3	DNA
TRBV6-6	TRBJ1-1	few	-	CASGGTGTEAFF	TGTGCCAGTGGAGGGACGGGCACTGAAGCTTTCTTT
TRBV7-9	TRBJ2-7	-	-	CASSLDTTYGQYF	TGTGCCAGCAGCTTAGACACTACCTACGGGCAGTACTTC
TRBV21-1	TRBJ2-3	-	-	CASSKGASTDTQYF	TGTGCCAGCAGCAAAGGGGCGAGCACAGATACGCAGTATTTT
TRBV12-3/TRBV12-4	TRBJ1-2	once	-	CASSLQTGYGYTF	TGTGCCAGCAGTTTGCAGACGGGCTATGGCTACACCTTC
TRBV6-5	TRBJ2-7	-	TRBD2	CASSYASGSSYEQYF	TGTGCCAGCAGTTACGCTAGCGGGAGCTCCTACGAGCAGTACTTC
TRBV7-9	TRBJ2-3	-	TRBD1	CASSSDDRGWTDTQYF	TGTGCCAGCAGCTCAGACGACAGGGGGTGGACAGATACGCAGTATTTT
TRBV6-5	TRBJ2-7	-	-	CASRGVSYEQYF	TGTGCCAGCAGAGGGGTATCCTACGAGCAGTACTTC
TRBV27	TRBJ2-3	few	TRBD2	CASSFLGAGGRDTQYF	TGTGCCAGCAGCTTTCTTGGGGCGGGAGGTCGAGATACGCAGTATTTT
TRBV3-1/TRBV3-2	TRBJ1-1	-	TRBD1	CASSQDLETGSGPGAFF	TGTGCCAGCAGCCAAGATTTAGAGACAGGGTCGGGCCCCGGAGCTTTCTTT
TRBV6-4	TRBJ2-3	-	-	CASSASGADTQYF	TGTGCCAGCAGTGCCTCGGGCGCAGATACGCAGTATTTT
TRBV2	TRBJ2-7	-	-	CASSESPAQARLDF	TGTGCCAGCAGTGAATCCCCCGCACAGGCCCGGTTGGACTTC
TRBV19	TRBJ2-3	once	-	CASTLSAAGGGDTQYF	TGTGCCAGTACCCTATCGGCGGCCGGAGGAGGAGATACGCAGTATTTT
TRBV7-9	TRBJ2-7	-	TRBD1	CASSLGTGRYEQYF	TGTGCCAGCAGCCTGGGGACAGGGAGATACGAGCAGTACTTC
TRBV5-4	TRBJ2-1	-	TRBD2	CASSLAGLAGVEQFF	TGTGCCAGCAGCTTGGCGGGACTAGCGGGAGTTGAGCAGTTCTTC
TRBV5-6	TRBJ1-3	-	-	CASGIREDTIYF	TGTGCCAGTGGAATCAGGGAAGACACCATATATTTT
TRBV19	TRBJ2-7	once	-	CASSKGARGDEQYF	TGTGCCAGTAGTAAAGGGGCTCGCGGCGACGAGCAGTACTTC
TRBV3-1/TRBV3-2	TRBJ2-3	-	TRBD2	CASSPRLAGFPDTQYF	TGTGCCAGCAGCCCTAGACTAGCGGGATTCCCAGATACGCAGTATTTT
TRBV3-1/TRBV3-2	TRBJ2-3	-	TRBD2	CASSQPTVGGGTQYF	TGTGCCAGCAGCCAGCCGACGGTGGGCGGGGGTACGCAGTATTTT
TRBV5-4	TRBJ2-2	-	TRBD2	CASSSGTSGRVRPGELFF	TGTGCCAGCAGCTCAGGGACTAGCGGGAGAGTCAGGCCCGGGGAGCTGTTTTTT
TRBV18	TRBJ2-3	-	-	CASSQTYLGTDTQYF	TGTGCCAGCTCACAAACTTATTTAGGCACAGATACGCAGTATTTT
TRBV24-1	TRBJ2-7	-	-	CATSDPKHPEQYF	TGTGCCACCAGTGACCCGAAACACCCCGAGCAGTACTTC
TRBV27	TRBJ2-7	-	-	CASSDLRGLASYEQYF	TGTGCCAGCAGTGACCTCCGGGGACTCGCGTCCTACGAGCAGTACTTC